The clone carrying this T cell receptor (beta chain) has a handful of counts. Its antigen remains unknown. J gave up 6 bases and V 3 bases, and 10 bases lay outside the gene matches. The germline gives CDR1 LNHDA, CDR2 SQIVND (reference sequence). The CDR3 covers 15 residues. The PCR ran on 60 Vbeta and 13 Jbeta primers. TCRdb keeps only in-frame clones here, not all; method: immunoSEQ multiplex PCR. The sample lists 150,000 to 250,000 clones; about four fifths were seen once. The record originates from a study of cytomegalovirus exposure and HLA in healthy donors. Regarding the study as a whole: Accounts indicate the classifier identified cytomegalovirus status with strong specificity and sensitivity.

The gene calls are TRBV19 and TRBJ2-7; 8 bases are shared with TRBD2. The clonotype comes from a boy younger than 10 in good health and CMV-seronegative. Sequencing was done on a sample of PBMCs. CDR3 nucleotide sequence: TGTGCCAGTAGTATCGTGTCGGGGGGGCCCGGCGAGCAGTACTTC. It encodes CASSIVSGGPGEQYF.